This T cell receptor (beta chain) came from a study of early T cells in non-severe SARS-CoV-2 infection. Across the whole study: Sequencing was performed on bulk RNA from unsorted whole blood, leaving chains unpaired.

This clonotype was recorded many times. The antigen remains undetermined. Whole-study findings and limits: Matching results from VDJdb favored anti-spike CD8 responses, leaving private and CD4 specificities undetected.

CDR3 length equals 18 residues. The V segment lost 3 bases and the J segment 5 bases; nucleotides outside the gene matches: 13. Germline V lookup: CDR1 LNHDA, CDR2 SQIVND (reference sequence). Individual cDNA molecules received unique molecular identifiers during library preparation. TCRdb ran MiXCR on the 5' RACE reads and lists one entry per CDR3 protein. The table records roughly 41,000 distinct CDR3 sequences, approximately 5.1% of them present only once. This chain joins TRBV19 and TRBJ1-5; 10 bases are shared with TRBD1. The clonotype originates from an adult who was a healthcare worker with PCR-confirmed SARS-CoV-2 infection or an uninfected control (not recorded which). The sample here was whole blood, taken at baseline. CDR3 protein: CASSIETGGSRFDQPQHF. For the CDR3, the DNA is TGTGCCAGTAGTATCGAGACAGGGGGCAGTCGTTTCGATCAGCCCCAGCATTTT.